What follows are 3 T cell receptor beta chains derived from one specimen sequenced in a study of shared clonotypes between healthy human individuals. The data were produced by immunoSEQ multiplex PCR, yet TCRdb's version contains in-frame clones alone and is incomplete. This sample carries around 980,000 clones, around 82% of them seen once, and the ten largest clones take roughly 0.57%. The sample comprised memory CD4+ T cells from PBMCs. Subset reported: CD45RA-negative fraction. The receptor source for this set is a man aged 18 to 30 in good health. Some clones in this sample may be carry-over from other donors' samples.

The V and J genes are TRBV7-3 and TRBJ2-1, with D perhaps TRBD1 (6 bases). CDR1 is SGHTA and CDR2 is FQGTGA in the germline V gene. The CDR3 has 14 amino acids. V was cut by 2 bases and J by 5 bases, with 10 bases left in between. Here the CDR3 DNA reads TGTGCCAGCAGCTTAGGGGACATTAACAATGAGCAGTTCTTC. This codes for CASSLGDINNEQFF. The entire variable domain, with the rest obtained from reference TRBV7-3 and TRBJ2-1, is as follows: GAGVSQTPSNKVTEKGKYVELRCDPISGHTALYWYRQSLGQGPEFLIYFQGTGAADDSGLPNDRFFAVRPEGSVSTLKIQRTERGDSAVYLCASSLGDINNEQFFGPGTRLTVL.

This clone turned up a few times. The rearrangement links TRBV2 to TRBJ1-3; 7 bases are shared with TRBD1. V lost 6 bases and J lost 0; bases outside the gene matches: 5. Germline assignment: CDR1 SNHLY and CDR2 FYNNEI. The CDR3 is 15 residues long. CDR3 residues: CASSAQGSSGNTIYF. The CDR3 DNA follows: TGTGCCAGCAGCGCACAGGGGAGCTCTGGAAACACCATATATTTT.

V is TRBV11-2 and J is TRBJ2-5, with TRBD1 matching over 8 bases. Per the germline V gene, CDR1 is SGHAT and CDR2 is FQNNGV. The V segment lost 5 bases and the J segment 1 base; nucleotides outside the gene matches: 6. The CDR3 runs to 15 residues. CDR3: CASSRRQGRQETQYF. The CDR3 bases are TGTGCCAGCAGCCGAAGACAGGGGCGCCAAGAGACCCAGTACTTC.